This is a list of T cell receptor beta chains from one sample in a study of blood T cell repertoires in COVID-19. Method: immunoSEQ multiplex PCR; TCRdb's copy keeps in-frame clones and lacks some. Of around 280,000 clones in the sample, 85% to 90% are singletons; the top ten hold around 1.7%. Sequenced: PBMCs or T cells enriched from blood (not recorded which). The receptors derive from a woman in her late teens or twenties with acute COVID-19. The CDR3 runs from the conserved cysteine through the conserved F or W. The order of the fields is V gene, clone size, D gene, J gene, CDR3 protein, CDR3 DNA. The D gene is left open where the match is weak. Only some rows state a clone size, as once, few, many or a class for expanded clones.

v_gene: TRBV10-2; abundance: -; d_gene: TRBD1; j_gene: TRBJ1-5; CDR3aa: CASSEAGQVNQPQHF; CDR3nt: TGCGCCAGCAGTGAGGCGGGACAGGTCAATCAGCCCCAGCATTTT
v_gene: TRBV5-1; abundance: -; d_gene: -; j_gene: TRBJ2-5; CDR3aa: CASSLAPGQETQYF; CDR3nt: TGCGCCAGCAGCTTGGCACCGGGACAAGAGACCCAGTACTTC
v_gene: TRBV6-5; abundance: -; d_gene: -; j_gene: TRBJ2-7; CDR3aa: CASSRDRSTYEQYF; CDR3nt: TGTGCCAGCAGTCGTGACAGGAGCACCTACGAGCAGTACTTC
v_gene: TRBV14; abundance: -; d_gene: -; j_gene: TRBJ1-1; CDR3aa: CASSQVPKRGDTEAFF; CDR3nt: TGTGCCAGCAGCCAAGTCCCCAAACGGGGGGACACTGAAGCTTTCTTT
v_gene: TRBV11-2; abundance: -; d_gene: -; j_gene: TRBJ2-2; CDR3aa: CASSLAGSATGELFF; CDR3nt: TGTGCCAGCAGCTTAGCCGGGAGCGCCACCGGGGAGCTGTTTTTT
v_gene: TRBV5-6; abundance: -; d_gene: -; j_gene: TRBJ2-7; CDR3aa: CASSPDRKRREQYF; CDR3nt: TGTGCCAGCAGCCCAGACAGAAAAAGACGGGAGCAGTACTTC
v_gene: TRBV4-1; abundance: -; d_gene: TRBD2; j_gene: TRBJ2-5; CDR3aa: CASSQDRGGGLETQYF; CDR3nt: TGCGCCAGCAGCCAAGATCGCGGGGGTGGGTTGGAGACCCAGTACTTC
v_gene: TRBV3-1/TRBV3-2; abundance: -; d_gene: TRBD2; j_gene: TRBJ2-1; CDR3aa: CASSQDNGLAGNNEQFF; CDR3nt: TGTGCCAGCAGCCAAGATAATGGACTAGCGGGAAACAATGAGCAGTTCTTC
v_gene: TRBV18; abundance: few; d_gene: -; j_gene: TRBJ2-1; CDR3aa: CASSPTIDEQFF; CDR3nt: TGTGCCAGCTCACCAACTATCGATGAGCAGTTCTTC
v_gene: TRBV11-2; abundance: -; d_gene: TRBD2; j_gene: TRBJ2-3; CDR3aa: CASSSQSGTSTDTQYF; CDR3nt: TGTGCCAGCAGCTCCCAAAGCGGGACCAGTACAGATACGCAGTATTTT
v_gene: TRBV5-1; abundance: few; d_gene: TRBD1; j_gene: TRBJ1-2; CDR3aa: CASSLGQGKTNYGYTF; CDR3nt: TGCGCCAGCAGCCTCGGACAGGGAAAAACTAACTATGGCTACACCTTC
v_gene: TRBV11-3; abundance: -; d_gene: -; j_gene: TRBJ2-1; CDR3aa: CASSPGGGLSGTLNEQFF; CDR3nt: TGTGCCAGCAGCCCAGGGGGAGGACTTAGCGGGACCCTCAATGAGCAGTTCTTC
v_gene: TRBV30; abundance: -; d_gene: TRBD2; j_gene: TRBJ2-7; CDR3aa: CAWSLASGRAYEQYF; CDR3nt: TGTGCCTGGAGTCTGGCTAGCGGGAGGGCCTACGAGCAGTACTTC
v_gene: TRBV27; abundance: -; d_gene: TRBD2; j_gene: TRBJ2-1; CDR3aa: CASSLTGLALTYNEQFF; CDR3nt: TGTGCCAGCAGTCTCACGGGACTAGCGTTAACCTACAATGAGCAGTTCTTC
v_gene: TRBV9; abundance: -; d_gene: -; j_gene: TRBJ1-4; CDR3aa: CASSPPGATNEKLFF; CDR3nt: TGTGCCAGCAGCCCCCCCGGGGCAACTAATGAAAAACTGTTTTTT
v_gene: TRBV29-1; abundance: -; d_gene: TRBD2; j_gene: TRBJ2-4; CDR3aa: CSVGSPQASGSIQYF; CDR3nt: TGCAGCGTTGGGTCCCCGCAGGCTAGCGGGAGCATTCAGTACTTC
v_gene: TRBV25-1; abundance: -; d_gene: -; j_gene: TRBJ2-7; CDR3aa: CASSDYGQHYEQYF; CDR3nt: TGTGCCAGCAGTGATTACGGACAGCACTACGAGCAGTACTTC
v_gene: TRBV29-1; abundance: -; d_gene: -; j_gene: TRBJ2-1; CDR3aa: CSVESPGAYNEQFF; CDR3nt: TGCAGCGTTGAATCGCCAGGGGCCTACAATGAGCAGTTCTTC
v_gene: TRBV2; abundance: -; d_gene: -; j_gene: TRBJ2-3; CDR3aa: CASSREPAIQQYF; CDR3nt: TGTGCCAGCAGTCGGGAACCGGCCATTCAGCAGTATTTT
v_gene: TRBV6-5; abundance: -; d_gene: -; j_gene: TRBJ2-5; CDR3aa: CASSYPGAETQYF; CDR3nt: TGTGCCAGCAGTTATCCGGGAGCCGAGACCCAGTACTTC
v_gene: TRBV6-5; abundance: -; d_gene: -; j_gene: TRBJ1-1; CDR3aa: CASRRTQNTEAFF; CDR3nt: TGTGCCAGCAGGAGGACACAGAACACTGAAGCTTTCTTT
v_gene: TRBV12-3/TRBV12-4; abundance: -; d_gene: -; j_gene: TRBJ1-5; CDR3aa: CASSIAGQPQHF; CDR3nt: TGTGCCAGCAGTATCGCGGGGCAGCCCCAGCATTTT
v_gene: TRBV5-6; abundance: -; d_gene: TRBD1; j_gene: TRBJ2-2; CDR3aa: CASSRGQGRTGELFF; CDR3nt: TGTGCCAGCAGCCGTGGACAGGGCCGGACCGGGGAGCTGTTTTTT
v_gene: TRBV2; abundance: -; d_gene: TRBD2; j_gene: TRBJ2-2; CDR3aa: CASSVAGGTGELFF; CDR3nt: TGTGCCAGCAGTGTAGCGGGAGGCACCGGGGAGCTGTTTTTT
v_gene: TRBV7-3; abundance: -; d_gene: -; j_gene: TRBJ1-1; CDR3aa: CASSLEAAMNTEAFF; CDR3nt: TGTGCCAGCAGCTTAGAGGCGGCCATGAACACTGAAGCTTTCTTT
v_gene: TRBV4-2; abundance: few; d_gene: -; j_gene: TRBJ1-2; CDR3aa: CASSQGVGESSGYTF; CDR3nt: TGTGCCAGCAGCCAAGGGGTCGGGGAGTCGTCTGGCTACACCTTC
v_gene: TRBV2; abundance: -; d_gene: TRBD2; j_gene: TRBJ2-1; CDR3aa: CASRQTGGSRTSGYNEQFF; CDR3nt: TGTGCCAGCAGGCAAACAGGGGGCTCCCGGACTAGCGGGTACAATGAGCAGTTCTTC
v_gene: TRBV7-7; abundance: -; d_gene: TRBD1; j_gene: TRBJ2-3; CDR3aa: CASSATGVSTDTQYF; CDR3nt: TGTGCTAGCAGCGCCACAGGGGTCAGCACAGATACGCAGTATTTT
v_gene: TRBV18; abundance: -; d_gene: -; j_gene: TRBJ1-2; CDR3aa: CASSLEAQISSVGYTF; CDR3nt: TGTGCCAGCTCACTGGAGGCCCAGATATCTTCGGTGGGCTACACCTTC
v_gene: TRBV6-1; abundance: few; d_gene: -; j_gene: TRBJ1-5; CDR3aa: CASSEAPGQPQHF; CDR3nt: TGTGCCAGCAGTGAAGCCCCAGGTCAGCCCCAGCATTTT
v_gene: TRBV9; abundance: -; d_gene: -; j_gene: TRBJ1-1; CDR3aa: CASSDTQANTEAFF; CDR3nt: TGTGCCAGCAGCGATACGCAGGCGAACACTGAAGCTTTCTTT
v_gene: TRBV6-5; abundance: few; d_gene: TRBD2; j_gene: TRBJ2-7; CDR3aa: CASTDIAGGPNEQYF; CDR3nt: TGTGCCAGCACCGACATAGCGGGAGGGCCCAACGAGCAGTACTTC
v_gene: TRBV19; abundance: -; d_gene: TRBD1; j_gene: TRBJ2-7; CDR3aa: CASSRTGGGYEQYF; CDR3nt: TGTGCCAGTAGTAGGACAGGGGGCGGCTACGAGCAGTACTTC
v_gene: TRBV5-4; abundance: -; d_gene: TRBD1; j_gene: TRBJ1-4; CDR3aa: CASSPGQGPEKLFF; CDR3nt: TGTGCCAGCAGCCCGGGACAGGGGCCTGAAAAACTGTTTTTT
v_gene: TRBV7-7; abundance: -; d_gene: TRBD2; j_gene: TRBJ2-3; CDR3aa: CASSPIQTSGTLLEQYF; CDR3nt: TGTGCCAGCAGCCCAATTCAGACTAGCGGGACCCTTTTGGAGCAGTATTTT
v_gene: TRBV16; abundance: few; d_gene: -; j_gene: TRBJ2-3; CDR3aa: CASSPTGSTDTQYF; CDR3nt: TGTGCCAGCAGCCCGACAGGAAGCACAGATACGCAGTATTTT
v_gene: TRBV6-5; abundance: -; d_gene: TRBD1; j_gene: TRBJ1-1; CDR3aa: CASHRGEAFF; CDR3nt: TGTGCCAGTCACAGGGGTGAAGCTTTCTTT
v_gene: TRBV12-3/TRBV12-4; abundance: -; d_gene: TRBD1; j_gene: TRBJ2-1; CDR3aa: CASSQDRDEQFF; CDR3nt: TGTGCCAGCAGTCAAGACAGGGATGAGCAGTTCTTC
v_gene: TRBV10-2; abundance: -; d_gene: TRBD1; j_gene: TRBJ2-7; CDR3aa: CASEEQGGSYEQYF; CDR3nt: TGCGCCAGCGAAGAACAGGGGGGTAGCTACGAGCAGTACTTC
v_gene: TRBV30; abundance: -; d_gene: -; j_gene: TRBJ1-2; CDR3aa: CAWSVSFNYGYTF; CDR3nt: TGTGCCTGGAGTGTTAGTTTTAACTATGGCTACACCTTC
v_gene: TRBV27; abundance: -; d_gene: -; j_gene: TRBJ2-7; CDR3aa: CASGHSGLSYEQYF; CDR3nt: TGTGCCAGCGGTCATAGCGGACTCTCCTACGAGCAGTACTTC
v_gene: TRBV4-3; abundance: -; d_gene: TRBD2; j_gene: TRBJ2-7; CDR3aa: CASSQVCFRASGTYEQYF; CDR3nt: TGCGCCAGCAGCCAAGTCTGTTTTCGGGCTAGCGGAACCTACGAGCAGTACTTC
v_gene: TRBV7-9; abundance: -; d_gene: -; j_gene: TRBJ2-4; CDR3aa: CASSLALGRWNIQYF; CDR3nt: TGTGCCAGCAGCTTAGCGCTGGGCAGGTGGAACATTCAGTACTTC
v_gene: TRBV27; abundance: -; d_gene: -; j_gene: TRBJ1-2; CDR3aa: CASSLGGDNGYTF; CDR3nt: TGTGCCAGCAGTTTGGGGGGAGATAATGGCTACACCTTC
v_gene: TRBV10-2; abundance: -; d_gene: -; j_gene: TRBJ1-5; CDR3aa: CASSDPGSGQPQHF; CDR3nt: TGCGCCAGCAGTGACCCAGGGTCTGGTCAGCCCCAGCATTTT
v_gene: TRBV19; abundance: -; d_gene: -; j_gene: TRBJ2-3; CDR3aa: CASSMIIAEDTQYF; CDR3nt: TGTGCCAGTAGTATGATTATAGCGGAAGATACGCAGTATTTT
v_gene: TRBV24-1; abundance: -; d_gene: TRBD1; j_gene: TRBJ2-1; CDR3aa: CATSSLDRDGNEQFF; CDR3nt: TGTGCCACCAGTTCCTTGGACAGGGACGGCAATGAGCAGTTCTTC